A selection of T cell receptor beta chains follows, all from one sample in a study of identifying expanded T cells in peripheral blood. TCRdb's copy holds only in-frame clones and misses some; the assay was immunoSEQ multiplex PCR. The table records under 130,000 clones, approximately 90% of them present only once. The sequenced sample was blood. These receptors all stem from a person aged 18 to 70 in good health. The CDR3 runs from the conserved cysteine through the conserved F or W. D genes are given only for firm matches. Where a row states a size, it is once, few, many or the class of an expanded clone; other rows omit it.

clone size	V gene	J gene	D gene	CDR3 DNA	CDR3 protein
-	TRBV4-1	TRBJ2-5	TRBD1	TGCGCCAGCAGCCAAGTCCTCGGGACAGGGTTTGGAAAGACCCAGTACTTC	CASSQVLGTGFGKTQYF
-	TRBV19	TRBJ1-2	-	TGTGCCAGTAGTATCGGTATTCCAGTCCCTAACTATGGCTACACCTTC	CASSIGIPVPNYGYTF
few	TRBV4-1	TRBJ2-7	-	TGCGCCAGCAGCCAAGATCCGGAGGGATGGCGGTACTTC	CASSQDPEGWRYF
-	TRBV7-2	TRBJ1-2	TRBD1	TGTGCCAGCAGATATGACAGGGCCCGTGGCTACACCTTC	CASRYDRARGYTF
-	TRBV19	TRBJ1-2	-	TGTGCCAGTAGTATAAACGGAATGAACTATGGCTACACCTTC	CASSINGMNYGYTF
-	TRBV13	TRBJ2-2	TRBD2	TGTGCCAGCAGCTTAGGTGGTAGCGGGGCGCCCACCGGGGAGCTGTTTTTT	CASSLGGSGAPTGELFF
-	TRBV27	TRBJ2-1	-	TGTGCCAGCAAGTGGGACTTACGAAACAATGAGCAGTTCTTC	CASKWDLRNNEQFF
-	TRBV5-1	TRBJ2-3	-	TGCGCCAGCAGCTTCGCCCCGGATACGCAGTATTTT	CASSFAPDTQYF
-	TRBV10-1	TRBJ2-5	TRBD2	TGCGCCAGCAGTGAGTCGACTAGCGGGACCCAGTACTTC	CASSESTSGTQYF
-	TRBV13	TRBJ1-5	-	TGTGCCAGCAGCGTAGACAGAGATCAGCCCCAGCATTTT	CASSVDRDQPQHF
-	TRBV13	TRBJ2-3	TRBD2	TGTGCCAGCAGCCCTAGCGGGGGGGCCAGGGTTAAAAACACAGATACGCAGTATTTT	CASSPSGGARVKNTDTQYF
-	TRBV7-8	TRBJ2-7	TRBD2	TGTGCCAGCAGCGTTGGCGTCGCGGGGGGAACCTACGAGCAGTACTTC	CASSVGVAGGTYEQYF
-	TRBV5-1	TRBJ2-7	-	TGCGCCAGCACCGACAACTACGAGCAGTACTTC	CASTDNYEQYF
-	TRBV5-5	TRBJ2-1	TRBD2	TGTGCCAGCAGCAAGGGACTAACACACAATGAGCAGTTCTTC	CASSKGLTHNEQFF
-	TRBV10-3	TRBJ2-2	TRBD2	TGTGCCATCAGACCCGCTAGCGGGGGTGGGACCGGGGAGCTGTTTTTT	CAIRPASGGGTGELFF
once	TRBV4-3	TRBJ2-7	-	TGCGCCAGCAGCCAAGACTTCGGAGGAGGAGGCTACGAGCAGTACTTC	CASSQDFGGGGYEQYF
-	TRBV6-5	TRBJ2-1	-	TGTGCCAGCAGTCCAGGCTCCGGTGGGAATGAGCAGTTCTTC	CASSPGSGGNEQFF
-	TRBV4-1	TRBJ2-2	TRBD2	TGCGCCAGCAGCCAAGGGGTGGGCGGGGGAGTCACCGGGGAGCTGTTTTTT	CASSQGVGGGVTGELFF
-	TRBV25-1	TRBJ2-7	TRBD2	TGTGCCAGCAGGCTAGCGGGGGGTAAGGACGAGCAGTACTTC	CASRLAGGKDEQYF
-	TRBV6-5	TRBJ2-1	TRBD1	TGTGCCAGCAGTCTCATACAGGGGTTCTACAATGAGCAGTTCTTC	CASSLIQGFYNEQFF
-	TRBV7-2	TRBJ1-6	TRBD1	TGTGCCAGCAGCCCGGGACAGGGCGGAAGTAATTCACCCCTCCACTTT	CASSPGQGGSNSPLHF
-	TRBV6-5	TRBJ1-2	-	TGTGCCAGCAGACAGGGAGGGTATGGCTACACCTTC	CASRQGGYGYTF
-	TRBV27	TRBJ1-1	-	TGTGCCAGCAGTTTTACGGGGGTGAGGACTGAAGCTTTCTTT	CASSFTGVRTEAFF